Detailed here is one T cell receptor beta chain. Its antigen is not yet known. Per-base qualities were not stored, and no clone one base away is much larger. V lost 2 bases and J lost 8 bases; the stretch between them is 9 bases long. Per the germline V gene, MNHEY is the CDR1 and SVGAGI is the CDR2. Taken from cysteine to phenylalanine, the CDR3 has 12 residues. Just CDR3 DNA is preserved here, 36 bases in frame from base 1. Sequencing of TCR beta CDR3 regions was done on the immunoSEQ platform at survey depth. The QIAamp DNA micro kit was used to extract genomic DNA from every cultured and uncultured CD8+ T cell population. On the study's bioinformatics: Samples with under 5,000 productive reads were excluded, and this exclusion removed about 7% of the roughly 75 HIV peptide-stimulated cultures. A MANAFEST web app trimmed sequences to CDR3 and removed nonproductive sequences, CDR3s under 5 amino acids, and those not starting C or ending F/W. Clonotypes were classified as antigen-specific only if expansion was observed in at least 2 of 3 replicates versus the no-peptide control at FDR 0.01, only within one epitope family. Specific clonotypes also needed at least fivefold higher frequency than in wells stimulated with peptides from other epitope families. Drawn from immuneACCESS, this table holds only the in-frame rearrangements with V and J called that TCRdb kept. Clones are partly lost; checked studies trace under half to an unresolved V gene and leave the rest unexplained. V, J and clone size derive from that table, while D and trimming were established from the DNA sequence. The sample yields about 5,300 clones; 50% to 80% were counted once. The top ten constitute under 55% of the sample.

The EasySep Human CD8+ T Cell Enrichment Kit was used on day 10 to isolate CD8+ T cells from every culture. The data are from a study of CD8 T cell repertoires and HIV-1 epitope variants (TCRdb year 2020). Concerning the study at large: In separate culture wells, T cells were stimulated with each of twenty-five peptides that represented autologous and known Gag and Nef epitope variants. Control conditions included a CMV, EBV and flu peptide pool, the Ebola AY9 epitope as negative control, and a no-peptide well. Tested epitopes included three Gag epitope families and Nef HW9 and YT9. Using the EasySep Human T Cell Enrichment Kit, T cells were enriched and then co-cultured with an equal number of autologous T cell-negative cells acting as antigen-presenting cells. The cultures were grown for ten to eleven days in IMDM with gentamicin, and half of the media was changed on days 3 and 7 with IL-2, IL-7 and IL-15 added. An aliquot of 1M T cells was saved as an uncultured baseline condition, separate from the roughly 80 T cell cultures. A total of roughly 78 T cell cultures were run, with each culture condition performed in triplicate except for one peptide, which was performed in duplicate.

Overall study results and their limits: Roughly five clonotypes recognized the Nef KF9 family and one clonotype recognized the HW9 family, while no responses to the TAALDMSHF plasma variant were seen. The study identified nine antigen-specific TCR beta clonotypes, more than five of which appeared to be cross-reactive for autologous or known escape epitope variants. The assay could identify only TCR beta chains and pointed to proliferation in response to antigen, not to T cell function or cytokine profile.

Sequences were obtained from cultured CD8+ T cells derived from PBMCs. This sequence uses TRBV6-5 and TRBJ1-2, with the D gene call left open. The clonotype comes from a male donor with HIV. The sequenced DNA is TGTGCCAGCAGTTACGGGGAACGGGGCTACACCTTC. This codes for CASSYGERGYTF.